This T cell receptor (beta chain) appears in the sequencing data of a study of cytomegalovirus exposure and HLA in healthy donors. Whole-study results and caveats: Upon later analysis, HLA-associated TCR beta chains proved more clonally expanded than other, equally common chains.

This clone was observed once. Antigen: not known. Trimming took 3 bases from V and 7 from J, leaving 13 bases between them. The CDR3 contains 13 residues. In germline, CDR1 is SEHNR, CDR2 FQNEAQ (reference sequence). Vbeta (60) and Jbeta (13) primers were used in the PCR. Measured with immunoSEQ multiplex PCR; TCRdb has only the in-frame clones, and not every one. In the table there are 100,000 to 150,000 clones, about 82% of which are singletons. The material sequenced was PBMCs. This sequence joins TRBV7-9 and TRBJ2-7; D may be TRBD1 (6 bases). This TCR came from a boy aged 5-17 years in good health and CMV-seronegative. The CDR3 region has the DNA TGTGCCAGCAGCTTCGCTACAGGGTGGGAGCAGTACTTC. It translates to CASSFATGWEQYF.